This T cell receptor beta chain is from a study of metastatic and nonmetastatic thyroid tumors. The wider study: Where malignant and benign thyroid patients were concerned, repertoires were compared across blood and tumor or nodule tissue. Study-wide points: Malignant thyroid tumors reportedly had TCR beta diversity that was significantly higher than in benign nodules, in blood and tumor.

Concerning this clone itself: Its specificity is unknown.

In the source study's methods: Clinicopathological groups supplied CDR3 differences that were used to build a distant-metastasis classifier for papillary thyroid cancer. TCRdb reprocessed the PCR reads via MiXCR. It is TCRdb's table, rather than the study itself, that gives the V and J calls and clone size. This sample yields approximately 7,000 clones, of which under 45% are seen a single time; 20% to 25% belongs to the top ten. The CDR3 is 15 amino acids. Germline V gene lookup returns CDR1 SGHRS and CDR2 YFSETQ. The V and J ends lost 7 bases and 3 bases respectively, with 18 bases between them. Each patient came to thyroid surgery without any prior treatment (of any kind).

V gene TRBV5-1 combines with J gene TRBJ2-3, with a tentative D call TRBD2 (7 bases). This receptor was identified in a female donor with papillary thyroid cancer or a benign thyroid nodule (not recorded which). Some clones in this sample may be carry-over from other donors' samples. The sequenced sample was tumor tissue. The CDR3 DNA is TGCGCCAGCTCTGTGGGGGGGGCGCAAACAGATACGCAGTATTTT. It specifies CASSVGGAQTDTQYF.